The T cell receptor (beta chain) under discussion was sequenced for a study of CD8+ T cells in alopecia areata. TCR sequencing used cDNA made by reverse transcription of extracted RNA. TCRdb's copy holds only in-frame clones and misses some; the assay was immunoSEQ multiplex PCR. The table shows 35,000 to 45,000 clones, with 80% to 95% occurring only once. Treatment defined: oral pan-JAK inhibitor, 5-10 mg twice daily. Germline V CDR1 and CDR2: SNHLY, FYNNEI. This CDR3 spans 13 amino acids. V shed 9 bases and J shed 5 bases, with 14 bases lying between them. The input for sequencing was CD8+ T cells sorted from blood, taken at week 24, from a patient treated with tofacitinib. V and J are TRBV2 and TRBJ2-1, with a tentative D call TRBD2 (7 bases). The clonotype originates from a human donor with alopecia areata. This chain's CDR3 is CARQGGLDNEQFF. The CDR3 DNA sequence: TGTGCCAGACAGGGAGGGTTGGACAATGAGCAGTTCTTC. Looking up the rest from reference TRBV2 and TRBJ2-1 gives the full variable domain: EPEVTQTPSHQVTQMGQEVILRCVPISNHLYFYWYRQILGQKVEFLVSFYNNEISEKSEIFDDQFSVERPDGSNFTLKIRSTKLEDSAMYFCARQGGLDNEQFFGPGTRLTVL.